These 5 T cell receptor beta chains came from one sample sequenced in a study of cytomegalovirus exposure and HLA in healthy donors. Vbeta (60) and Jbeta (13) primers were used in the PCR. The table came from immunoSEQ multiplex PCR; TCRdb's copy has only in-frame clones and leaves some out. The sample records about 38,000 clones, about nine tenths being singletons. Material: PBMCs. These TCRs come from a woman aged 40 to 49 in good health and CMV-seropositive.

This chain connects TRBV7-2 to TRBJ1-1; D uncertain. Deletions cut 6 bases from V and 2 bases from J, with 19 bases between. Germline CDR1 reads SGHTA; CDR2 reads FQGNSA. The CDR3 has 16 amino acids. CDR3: CASRVYPEEPNTEAFF. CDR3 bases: TGTGCCAGCAGAGTCTACCCAGAGGAGCCCAACACTGAAGCTTTCTTT.

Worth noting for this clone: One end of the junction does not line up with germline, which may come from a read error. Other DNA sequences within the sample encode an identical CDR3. This chain's CDR3 is CATSRDLAGSNYGYTF. Written as DNA, the CDR3 is TGCGCCACCAGCAGAGATCTCGCAGGGTCAAACTATGGCTACACCTTC. This chain links TRBV15 with TRBJ1-2; TRBD1 is a possible D gene (5 bases). Germline V gene data show CDR1 as LNHNV and CDR2 as YYDKDF (reference sequence). This CDR3 is 16 amino acids long.

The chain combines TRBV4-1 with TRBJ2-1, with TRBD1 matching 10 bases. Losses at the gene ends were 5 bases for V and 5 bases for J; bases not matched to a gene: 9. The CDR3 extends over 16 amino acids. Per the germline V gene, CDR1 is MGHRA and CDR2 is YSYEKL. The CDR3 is CASSKGLGTGDNEQFF. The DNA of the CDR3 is TGCGCCAGCAGCAAAGGCTTGGGGACAGGGGACAATGAGCAGTTCTTC.

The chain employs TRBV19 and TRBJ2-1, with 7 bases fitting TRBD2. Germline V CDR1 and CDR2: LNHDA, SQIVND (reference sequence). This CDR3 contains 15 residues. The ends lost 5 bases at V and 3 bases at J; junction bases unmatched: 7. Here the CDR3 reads CASSPIAGDYNEQFF. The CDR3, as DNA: TGTGCCAGTAGTCCGATAGCGGGTGACTACAATGAGCAGTTCTTC.

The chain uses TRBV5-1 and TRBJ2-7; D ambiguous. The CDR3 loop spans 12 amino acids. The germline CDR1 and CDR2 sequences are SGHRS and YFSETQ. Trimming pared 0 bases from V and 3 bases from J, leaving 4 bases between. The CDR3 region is CASSLDNYEQYF. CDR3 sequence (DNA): TGCGCCAGCAGCTTGGACAACTACGAGCAGTACTTC.